Following are 24 T cell receptor beta chains from one sample sequenced in a study of cytomegalovirus exposure and HLA in healthy donors (dated by TCRdb to 2016 to 2017). Libraries came from the immunoSEQ multiplex PCR assay. A mixture of 60 forward primers for TCR Vbeta segments and 13 reverse primers for TCR Jbeta segments was used in the multiplex PCR. Held by TCRdb, this immuneACCESS table contains in-frame sequences only and omits some clones. Under half of the omission traces to an unresolved V gene where checked; the cause of the rest is unknown. This sample gives over 35,000 clones in total; 50% to 75% of them show up just once. Clones ranked in the top ten supply roughly 8.7% of the sample. Sequencing was carried out using PBMCs. These TCRs come from a human donor in good health.

CDR3 sequence: CASMNGKDTEAFF. The CDR3 nucleotides are TGCGCCAGCATGAACGGGAAGGACACTGAAGCTTTCTTT. The V gene is TRBV5-1, the J gene TRBJ1-1; the D is unclear. Germline lookup yields CDR1 SGHRS and CDR2 YFSETQ. CDR3 length: 13 residues. The V end was cut by 6 bases, the J end by 3 bases, with 12 bases between.

V gene TRBV7-8 combines with J gene TRBJ1-2; TRBD1 matches at 11 bases. CDR1 and CDR2 from the germline V gene are SGHVS and FQNEAQ. Trimming took 8 bases from V and 6 from J; bases not matched to a gene: 2. The CDR3 contains 12 residues. The CDR3 spells CASGTGGDGYTF. In nucleotides, the CDR3 is TGTGCCAGCGGGACAGGGGGTGATGGCTACACCTTC.

This clone was recorded a few times. The rearrangement uses TRBV6-6 and TRBJ1-1, with a weak D call TRBD1 (6 bases). Germline V CDR1 and CDR2: MNHNY, SVGAGI (reference sequence). The CDR3 has 13 amino acids. The V end was cut by 5 bases, the J end by 3 bases, with 10 bases between. The CDR3 region is CASSRQADTEAFF. The CDR3 DNA reads as TGTGCCAGCAGTAGACAGGCGGACACTGAAGCTTTCTTT.

The chain carries TRBV25-1 and TRBJ2-1, with D uncertain. CDR3 size: 13 residues. In germline, CDR1 is MGHDK, CDR2 SYGVNS. V was shortened by 4 bases and J by 9 bases, with 13 bases between the two germline ends. The CDR3 sequence is CASSATAPGEQFF. CDR3 DNA sequence: TGTGCCAGCAGTGCCACGGCTCCGGGTGAGCAGTTCTTC.

The J gene is TRBJ2-5, the V gene TRBV29-1; D is unresolved. Germline V lookup: CDR1 SQVTM, CDR2 ANQGSEA. This CDR3 spans 12 amino acids. Trimming shortened V by 3 bases and J by 4 bases, and 9 bases separated the two germline ends. In nucleotides, the CDR3 is TGCAGCGTTGAGAAGCCGGGAGAGACCCAGTACTTC. It yields the protein CSVEKPGETQYF.

This clone has only a few counts. The chain couples TRBV7-3 to TRBJ2-5, with D unresolved. CDR1 and CDR2 (germline): SGHTA, FQGTGA. This CDR3 has 13 residues. V was cut by 6 bases and J by 4 bases, with 12 bases left in between. Written as DNA, the CDR3 is TGTGCCAGCAGTTTCTCCCAGGCAGAGACCCAGTACTTC. As protein: CASSFSQAETQYF.

The chain uses TRBV30 and TRBJ2-3, with 11 nucleotides matching TRBD1. Germline CDR1 is GTSNPN and CDR2 is SVGIG (reference sequence). V shed 0 bases and J 3 bases; nucleotides not matched to a gene: 5. The CDR3 spans 16 residues. Written as DNA, the CDR3 is TGTGCCTGGAGTGTTGGGACAGGGGGTGTTACAGATACGCAGTATTTT. Amino acid sequence: CAWSVGTGGVTDTQYF.

The rearrangement uses TRBV2 and TRBJ2-3; 9 bases match TRBD2. Trimming removed 7 bases from V and 6 bases from J; junction bases left unmatched: 11. The CDR3 runs 15 residues. The germline gives CDR1 SNHLY, CDR2 FYNNEI. CDR3 DNA sequence: TGTGCCAGCACTTGGATAGCGGGGGAGTTGGATACGCAGTATTTT. Protein: CASTWIAGELDTQYF.

This clone was seen more than once but under ten times. This chain links TRBV18 with TRBJ1-2; 12 bases line up with TRBD1. CDR3 length equals 14 residues. The junction had 2 bases not matched to a gene; V was cut back by 5 bases and J by 4 bases. CDR1 and CDR2 from the germline V gene are KGHSH and LQKENI. Written as DNA, the CDR3 is TGTGCCAGCTCAGTGGGACAGGGGGCCTATGGCTACACCTTC. Its protein product is CASSVGQGAYGYTF.

The chain recombines TRBV1 with TRBJ2-5; the tabulated D call, TRBD2, remains unverified against the DNA. TRBV1 is noted as a pseudogene. The CDR3 spans 17 residues. This CDR3 reads CTSSQGLAGDPQETQYF. The CDR3 bases are TGCACCAGCAGCCAAGGGCTAGCGGGGGACCCGCAAGAGACCCAGTACTTC.

This chain connects TRBV4-1 to TRBJ1-2; 7 bases line up with TRBD1. The CDR3 length is 15 residues. Unmatched junction bases numbered 8, after V lost 1 base and J lost 6 bases. Germline V gives CDR1 MGHRA, CDR2 YSYEKL. The CDR3 is CASSQVPGGQDGYTF. CDR3 sequence (DNA): TGCGCCAGCAGCCAAGTCCCAGGGGGGCAGGATGGCTACACCTTC.

The chain employs TRBV11-2 and TRBJ1-2, with D possibly matching TRBD1 (5 bases). V was pared by 1 base and J by 7 bases, with 13 bases between. The germline CDR1 and CDR2 sequences are SGHAT and FQNNGV. The CDR3 covers 14 residues. CDR3 bases: TGTGCCAGCAGCTTAGTAACCGGGACTTCTGGCTACACCTTC. Translated, it gives CASSLVTGTSGYTF.

Note on this clone: The CDR3 carries no conserved terminal phenylalanine or tryptophan, so it likely arises from a read error. The chain links TRBV19 to TRBJ1-5; a weak D match, TRBD1 (5 bases). There are 14 residues in the CDR3. Trimming took off 6 bases at V and 0 bases at J, with 9 bases between the two ends. The germline V gene encodes CDR1 LNHDA and CDR2 SQIVND (reference sequence). CDR3 DNA: TGTGCCAGTAGCCAGGGATATAGCAATCAGCCCCAGCATTGT. Amino acid sequence: CASSQGYSNQPQHC.

The chain couples TRBV29-1 to TRBJ2-1; 8 nucleotides match TRBD1. Germline V gene data show CDR1 as SQVTM and CDR2 as ANQGSEA. Germline trimming cut 8 bases from V and 6 bases from J; bases unmatched to any gene: 9. The CDR3 is 13 residues long. For the CDR3, the DNA is TGCAGCACCCGGACAGGGTACAGCAATGAGCAGTTCTTC. Translated: CSTRTGYSNEQFF.

This clone appeared a single time. The chain carries TRBV9 and TRBJ2-7; 9 positions match TRBD1. Germline loops: CDR1 SGDLS, CDR2 YYNGEE. Unmatched junction bases numbered 8, after V lost 4 bases and J lost 3 bases. This CDR3 spans 15 amino acids. DNA for the CDR3: TGTGCCAGCAGCCCGCAGGGACAGGGCCGCTACGAGCAGTACTTC. Translation: CASSPQGQGRYEQYF.

V usage is TRBV4-3 and J usage is TRBJ2-1; 8 bases agree with TRBD2. Unmatched junction bases numbered 5, after V lost 1 base and J lost 3 bases. Germline V lookup: CDR1 LGHNA, CDR2 YSLEER. The CDR3 runs to 16 residues. CDR3: CASSQVAGTNYNEQFF. Written as DNA, the CDR3 is TGCGCCAGCAGCCAAGTAGCGGGGACGAACTACAATGAGCAGTTCTTC.

This clone has only one observation. This chain links TRBV5-1 with TRBJ2-3, with 11 positions matching TRBD2. The CDR3 covers 15 residues. V gave up 4 bases and J gave up 4 bases; unmatched junction bases: 5. Germline loops: CDR1 SGHRS, CDR2 YFSETQ. CDR3 protein: CASSDVAGGPDTQYF. DNA for the CDR3: TGCGCCAGCAGCGACGTAGCGGGGGGGCCAGATACGCAGTATTTT.

The chain has TRBV2 and TRBJ1-6; weak D call: TRBD1 (6 bases). Trimming cost V 3 bases and J 6 bases, with 15 bases left between them. CDR1 SNHLY and CDR2 FYNNEI come from the germline V gene. This CDR3 comprises 16 residues. The CDR3 DNA reads TGTGCCAGCAGTGAGACGATCGGACAGATTAATTCACCCCTCCACTTT. This codes for CASSETIGQINSPLHF. Filled out from reference TRBV2 and TRBJ1-6, the complete variable domain reads EPEVTQTPSHQVTQMGQEVILRCVPISNHLYFYWYRQILGQKVEFLVSFYNNEISEKSEIFDDQFSVERPDGSNFTLKIRSTKLEDSAMYFCASSETIGQINSPLHFGNGTRLTVT.

The chain joins TRBV7-2 to TRBJ2-3; D unresolved. V lost 4 bases and J 4 bases, leaving 9 bases between the germline ends. The CDR3 is 13 residues long. Per germline, CDR1 SGHTA and CDR2 FQGNSA. The CDR3 region has the DNA TGTGCCAGCAGCTATAGGAGTGCAGATACGCAGTATTTT. Protein product: CASSYRSADTQYF.

A few counts support this clone. This chain joins TRBV6-5 and TRBJ1-5; D might be TRBD1 (6 bases). This CDR3 spans 15 amino acids. CDR1 is MNHEY, CDR2 SVGAGI, per germline. Between the trimmed V and J ends, which lost 6 bases and 4 bases, there was a span of 16 bases. This CDR3 reads CASSRTGTPNQPQHF. The CDR3 nucleotides read TGTGCCAGCAGCCGCACAGGGACCCCAAATCAGCCCCAGCATTTT.

V and J are TRBV27 and TRBJ2-7; D perhaps matches TRBD2 (7 bases). The CDR3 spans 14 residues. CDR1 is MNHEY, CDR2 SMNVEV, per germline (reference sequence). Trimming removed 7 bases from V and 2 bases from J, with 15 bases in between. This CDR3 is CASTPRGGTYEQYF. The DNA of the CDR3 is TGTGCCAGCACCCCGAGGGGGGGAACCTACGAGCAGTACTTC.

This sequence joins TRBV14 and TRBJ2-1; D may be TRBD1 (6 bases). Germline loops: CDR1 SGHDN, CDR2 FVKESK. V lost 4 bases and J 0 bases, leaving 10 bases between the germline ends. The CDR3 has 15 amino acids. The DNA for the CDR3 is TGTGCCAGCAGCCTGGACAGTAGCTCCTACAATGAGCAGTTCTTC. The encoded protein is CASSLDSSSYNEQFF.

V usage is TRBV10-3 and J usage is TRBJ1-3; 7 bases match TRBD1. V was pared by 5 bases and J by 3 bases, with 4 bases of the junction left unmatched. This CDR3 comprises 14 residues. The germline V gene has CDR1 ENHRY and CDR2 SYGVKD. CDR3 sequence (DNA): TGTGCCATCAGTAGGGGACAGATTGGAAACACCATATATTTT. It encodes CAISRGQIGNTIYF.

This clone was observed a few times. This sequence joins TRBV28 and TRBJ2-2; 7 nucleotides align to TRBD1. V gave up 7 bases and J gave up 1 base; unmatched junction bases: 12. Germline values: CDR1 MDHEN, CDR2 SYDVKM. The CDR3 has 17 amino acids. This CDR3 reads CASTGGRGRENTGELFF. CDR3 coding DNA: TGTGCCAGCACTGGGGGTAGGGGGCGCGAGAACACCGGGGAGCTGTTTTTT.